This T cell receptor (beta chain) was identified in a study of blood T cells in healthy people across ages. Deletions cut 4 bases from V and 5 bases from J, with 12 bases between. Germline V gives CDR1 MGHDK, CDR2 SYGVNS. This CDR3 is 14 amino acids long. Alongside a J-beta primer mix, a sample-barcoded 5' primer served in a second PCR lasting 7 to 11 cycles. TCRdb processed the 5' RACE reads anew with MiXCR; each CDR3 protein has one entry. The table includes approximately 800,000 distinct CDR3 sequences, roughly 60% detected once. This chain links TRBV25-1 with TRBJ1-5, with a possible D match to TRBD1 (6 bases). The sequenced material came from blood. The TCR was taken from a man aged 25 to 40 in good health. The CDR3 loop reads CASSGTGKDQPQHF. In nucleotides, the CDR3 is TGTGCCAGCAGTGGTACAGGGAAGGATCAGCCCCAGCATTTT.